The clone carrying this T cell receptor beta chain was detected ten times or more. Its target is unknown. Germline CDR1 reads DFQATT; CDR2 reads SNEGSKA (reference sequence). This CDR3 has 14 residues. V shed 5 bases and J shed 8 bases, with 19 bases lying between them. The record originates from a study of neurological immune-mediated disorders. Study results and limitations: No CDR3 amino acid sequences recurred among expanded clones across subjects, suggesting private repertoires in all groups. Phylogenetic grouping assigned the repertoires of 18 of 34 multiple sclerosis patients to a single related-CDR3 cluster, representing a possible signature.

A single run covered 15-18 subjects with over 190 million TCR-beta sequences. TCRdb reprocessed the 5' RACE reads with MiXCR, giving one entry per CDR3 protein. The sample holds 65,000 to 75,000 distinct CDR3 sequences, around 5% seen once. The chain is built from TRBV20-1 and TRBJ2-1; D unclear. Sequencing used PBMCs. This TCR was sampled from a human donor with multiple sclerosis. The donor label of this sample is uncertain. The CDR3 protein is CSAARRLSFHEQFF. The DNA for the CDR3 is TGCAGTGCTGCCCGGCGGCTCAGTTTCCATGAGCAGTTCTTC.